The 18 T cell receptor beta chains presented below share a single source sample, sequenced in a study of identical twins. TCRdb recomputed calls from the 5' RACE reads with MiXCR, one row per CDR3 protein. Among some 1,700,000 distinct CDR3 sequences listed, around a third were seen once. What was sequenced was cord blood. All receptors derive from a newborn girl in good health.

On this clonotype: One end of the junction does not line up with germline, which may come from a read error. The chain uses TRBV6-1 and TRBJ1-4; 10 nucleotides line up with TRBD1. The CDR3 loop spans 20 amino acids. Germline loops: CDR1 MNHNS, CDR2 SASEGT. The CDR3 nucleotides are TGTGCCAGCAGTGAAGTCCTGTCGGACAGGGGGACTGCAACTAATGAAAAACCGTTTTTT. This translates into CASSEVLSDRGTATNEKPFF.

The gene calls are TRBV19 and TRBJ2-1; the D is unclear. Germline CDR1 is LNHDA and CDR2 is SQIVND (reference sequence). The CDR3 sequence is 11 residues long. V lost 6 bases and J lost 9, with 9 bases in between. This CDR3 is CASRVGLEQFF. CDR3 sequence (DNA): TGTGCCAGTAGGGTAGGTCTTGAGCAGTTCTTC.

The V call is TRBV20-1, the J call TRBJ2-3; no firm D call. V was pared by 0 bases and J by 3 bases, with 10 bases between. The CDR3 consists of 14 residues. Germline V gene data show CDR1 as DFQATT and CDR2 as SNEGSKA (reference sequence). The CDR3 nucleotides read TGCAGTGCTAGAGATCCGGCACGAACAGATACGCAGTATTTT. It encodes CSARDPARTDTQYF.

The rearrangement links TRBV6-6 to TRBJ1-1, with 12 bases identical to TRBD1. This CDR3 region has 17 residues. Germline CDR1 reads MNHNY; CDR2 reads SVGAGI (reference sequence). V lost 0 bases to trimming and J lost 4 bases; unmatched junction nucleotides: 6. The CDR3 DNA reads as TGTGCCAGCAGTTACTCGAGGGACAGGGGGCGTGGCACTGAAGCTTTCTTT. This codes for CASSYSRDRGRGTEAFF.

This clonotype was observed a few times. The chain links TRBV12-3 or TRBV12-4 to TRBJ2-1, with 9 bases fitting TRBD2. The length of the CDR3 is 17 residues. The V gene end was trimmed by 1 base and the J gene end by 4 bases; junction bases not matched to a gene: 8. As DNA, the CDR3 is TGTGCCAGCAGTTTAGGGCACGGACTAGCGAGTTACAATGAGCAGTTCTTC. Amino acid sequence: CASSLGHGLASYNEQFF.

The CDR3 region is CASRWISGTDTQYF. CDR3 DNA sequence: TGCGCCAGCCGATGGATTAGCGGCACAGATACGCAGTATTTT. This rearrangement joins TRBV10-2 to TRBJ2-3, with a possible D match to TRBD2 (5 bases). Between the trimmed V and J ends, which lost 8 bases and 1 base, there was a span of 13 bases. The CDR3 runs to 14 residues. Germline lookup yields CDR1 WSHSY and CDR2 SAAADI.

The chain has TRBV5-1 and TRBJ2-7, with 9 bases matching TRBD2. The CDR3 has 14 amino acids. V dropped 4 bases and J dropped 5; count of bases not matched to a gene: 7. The V gene's germline CDR1 is SGHRS and CDR2 YFSETQ. In DNA form, the CDR3 reads TGCGCCAGCAGCCTAGCGGGATCCCCTGACGAGCAGTACTTC. Translation: CASSLAGSPDEQYF.

A note on this clonotype: At one end, the junction sequence differs from germline, possibly due to a read error. This chain links TRBV3-1 with TRBJ1-5; D perhaps matches TRBD1 (6 bases). This CDR3 contains 18 residues. CDR1 LGHDT and CDR2 YNNKEL come from the germline V gene (reference sequence). CDR3 sequence reads: CASSQGYTYRVSNQPQHF. In DNA, the CDR3 is TGTGCTAGCAGCCAAGGGTACACCTACAGGGTTAGCAATCAGCCCCAGCATTTT. The full variable domain, completed using reference TRBV3-1 and TRBJ1-5, is DTAVSQTPKYLVTQMGNDKSIKCEQNLGHDTMYWYKQDSKKFLKIMFSYNNKELIINETVPNRFSPKSPDKAHLNLHINSLELGDSAVYFCASSQGYTYRVSNQPQHFGDGTRLSIL.

J is TRBJ2-7 and V is TRBV6-5; 9 nucleotides match TRBD2. V lost 6 bases to trimming and J lost 7 bases; unmatched junction nucleotides: 13. Germline V lookup: CDR1 MNHEY, CDR2 SVGAGI. The CDR3 loop spans 15 amino acids. The CDR3 spells CASRISGSSYNEQYF. The CDR3 DNA reads as TGTGCCAGCAGAATTAGCGGGAGCTCCTACAATGAGCAGTACTTC.

This clonotype was seen a handful of times. The chain employs TRBV12-3 or TRBV12-4 and TRBJ1-1; a weak D match, TRBD1 (5 bases). The CDR3 is 14 amino acids. With 4 bases removed from V and 3 bases from J, the gap between germline ends came to 12 bases. DNA for the CDR3: TGTGCCAGCAGTTATCTCGGGGGGGACACTGAAGCTTTCTTT. Protein: CASSYLGGDTEAFF.

In this sample, this clonotype turned up a few times. The genes are TRBV20-1 and TRBJ2-1, with D perhaps TRBD1 or TRBD2 (6 bases each). Trimming shortened V by 1 base and J by 4 bases, and 14 bases separated the two germline ends. The length of the CDR3 is 15 residues. Germline CDR1 is DFQATT and CDR2 is SNEGSKA (reference sequence). The CDR3 bases are TGCAGTGCTAGAGTCCCGGGGGCCTTTTACAATGAGCAGTTCTTC. This codes for CSARVPGAFYNEQFF.

The chain recombines TRBV6-1 with TRBJ2-3; TRBD1 might be the D (5 bases). CDR3 length: 14 amino acids. Germline V gene sequence: CDR1 MNHNS, CDR2 SASEGT. The ends were cut back, 6 bases at V and 0 bases at J, with 10 bases in the middle. The DNA for the CDR3 is TGTGCCAGCAGGGACAAGGCGAGCACAGATACGCAGTATTTT. This encodes CASRDKASTDTQYF.

The CDR3 region is CASSANVGGRDEEQYF. Written as DNA, the CDR3 is TGTGCCAGCAGCGCAAACGTCGGCGGGAGGGATGAAGAGCAGTACTTC. This sequence joins TRBV7-6 and TRBJ2-5, with 9 bases lining up with TRBD2. Germline trimming cut 5 bases from V and 11 bases from J; bases unmatched to any gene: 18. This CDR3 has 16 amino acids. The germline V gene has CDR1 SGHVS and CDR2 FNYEAQ.

This clonotype was counted a few times. The rearrangement links TRBV20-1 to TRBJ1-1; D not resolved. In germline, CDR1 is DFQATT, CDR2 SNEGSKA (reference sequence). CDR3 length: 11 residues. With 8 bases removed from V and 0 bases from J, the gap between germline ends came to 7 bases. For the CDR3, the DNA is TGCAGTCAAACAGTGAACACTGAAGCTTTCTTT. Translated: CSQTVNTEAFF.

The chain has TRBV6-1 and TRBJ1-1; D call uncertain. V lost 1 base to trimming and J lost 0 bases, with 6 bases between them. The germline gives CDR1 MNHNS, CDR2 SASEGT. This CDR3 comprises 14 residues. CDR3: CASSEVWVNTEAFF. The CDR3 region has the DNA TGTGCCAGCAGTGAAGTGTGGGTGAACACTGAAGCTTTCTTT.

The chain is built from TRBV20-1 and TRBJ2-3; D is unresolved. The CDR3 sequence is 13 residues long. The V end lost 3 bases, the J end lost 2 bases, and 9 bases lay between the germline ends. Germline V lookup: CDR1 DFQATT, CDR2 SNEGSKA (reference sequence). For the CDR3, the DNA is TGCAGTGCTAGGCCGAGGAACACAGATACGCAGTATTTT. Protein product: CSARPRNTDTQYF.

This clonotype was counted only a few times. The genes are TRBV27 and TRBJ1-1; D possibly corresponds to TRBD1 (5 bases). In germline, CDR1 is MNHEY, CDR2 SMNVEV (reference sequence). V shed 6 bases and J shed 1 base, with 9 bases lying between them. The CDR3 has 13 amino acids. This CDR3 is CASSGHRNTEAFF. DNA for the CDR3: TGTGCCAGCAGCGGACACAGGAACACTGAAGCTTTCTTT.

The V gene is TRBV6-2 or TRBV6-3, the J gene TRBJ1-1; no reliable D call. Germline values: CDR1 MNHEY, CDR2 SVGEGT. The V end lost 0 bases, the J end lost 7 bases, and 9 bases lay between the germline ends. The CDR3 length is 13 residues. The CDR3 loop is CASSYSRRHEAFF. Here the CDR3 DNA reads TGTGCCAGCAGTTACTCGAGGAGACATGAAGCTTTCTTT.